These 13 T cell receptor beta chains originate from one sample sequenced in a study of T cells in Graves' hyperthyroidism and ophthalmopathy. There were TCR beta CDR3 regions amplified from RNA transcripts. HTBI primers were used for first-round RT-PCR of the TCR CDR3. One entry per CDR3 protein, called by TCRdb with MiXCR from the multiplex PCR reads. Among over 400,000 distinct CDR3 sequences, 22% were seen once, and the ten largest hold 45% to 55%. What was sequenced was blood. The receptor set was obtained from a woman in her seventies with Graves' ophthalmopathy.

There are a few counts of this clonotype. The chain links TRBV10-2 to TRBJ1-2; unclear D gene. The CDR3 sequence is 15 residues long. Germline loops: CDR1 WSHSY, CDR2 SAAADI. V was clipped by 3 bases and J by 0 bases, with 11 bases between them. CDR3 protein: CASSESSGSNYGYTF. The CDR3 nucleotides are TGCGCCAGCAGTGAATCGAGCGGTTCTAACTATGGCTACACCTTC.

The chain combines TRBV27 with TRBJ2-4; TRBD2 might be the D (5 bases). CDR3 length: 14 amino acids. Trimming stripped 9 bases from V and 8 bases from J, with 20 bases between. Germline V gene sequence: CDR1 MNHEY, CDR2 SMNVEV (reference sequence). As DNA, the CDR3 is TGTGCCAGACTACTAGACCCTGGGAAGGACATTCAGTACTTC. This translates into CARLLDPGKDIQYF.

The gene calls are TRBV7-9 and TRBJ1-2; D is perhaps TRBD1 (6 bases). V gave up 5 bases and J gave up 4 bases, with 14 bases separating them. CDR1 and CDR2 (germline): SEHNR, FQNEAQ (reference sequence). The CDR3 runs 14 residues. The CDR3 here is CASSPLTGAYGYTF. The CDR3 region has the DNA TGTGCCAGCAGCCCCTTGACAGGAGCCTATGGCTACACCTTC.

J is TRBJ2-2 and V is TRBV19; the D gene is possibly TRBD1 (5 bases). Between the trimmed V and J ends, which lost 3 bases and 8 bases, there was a span of 13 bases. CDR1 and CDR2 from the germline V gene are LNHDA and SQIVND (reference sequence). There are 14 residues in the CDR3. Here the CDR3 reads CASSILGASGELFF. CDR3 nucleotides: TGTGCCAGTAGTATTCTAGGGGCCTCGGGGGAGCTGTTTTTT.

This clonotype has a handful of counts. The chain is built from TRBV12-5 and TRBJ2-5; 7 bases match TRBD1. Germline assignment: CDR1 LGHNT and CDR2 FRNRAP. This CDR3 is 16 amino acids long. The V and J ends lost 2 bases and 4 bases, in that order; junction bases with no gene match: 10. The CDR3 DNA sequence: TGTGCTAGTGGTTTGCCGCCAGGGGGAAAGGGAGAGACCCAGTACTTC. It encodes CASGLPPGGKGETQYF.

About this clonotype itself: A much larger clone lies one base from this, so it may be a read error. The chain couples TRBV6-1 to TRBJ2-1, with D tentatively TRBD2 (8 bases). CDR1 is MNHNS and CDR2 is SASEGT in the germline V gene. The ends were cut back, 6 bases at V and 5 bases at J, with 20 bases in the middle. The CDR3 contains 16 residues. Here the CDR3 reads CASSPRGSGSHNEQFF. The CDR3 coding sequence is TGTGCCAGCAGCCCCAGGGGGAGCGGGAGCCACAATGAGCAGTTCTTC.

The sample holds many counts of this clonotype. The chain carries TRBV11-2 and TRBJ2-5; D remains unclear. This CDR3 has 18 residues. Germline CDR1 is SGHAT and CDR2 is FQNNGV. Between the trimmed V and J ends, which lost 5 bases and 5 bases, there was a span of 27 bases. The CDR3 nucleotides read TGTGCCAGCAGCGCCCCCGAGATGACGTGGGGAATTGGGGAGACCCAGTACTTC. Translation gives CASSAPEMTWGIGETQYF.

This clonotype has more than one count but fewer than ten. The chain joins TRBV18 to TRBJ1-6; the D gene is possibly TRBD1 (5 bases). V gave up 5 bases and J gave up 8 bases, with 10 bases separating them. CDR1 and CDR2 (germline): KGHSH, LQKENI. This CDR3 comprises 13 residues. CDR3 sequence reads: CASSSGGDSPLHF. The CDR3 region has the DNA TGTGCCAGCTCAAGCGGGGGAGATTCACCCCTCCACTTT.

This clonotype was found many times. This chain connects TRBV12-3 or TRBV12-4 to TRBJ2-5; 9 nucleotides agree with TRBD2. Trimming took 4 bases from V and 4 from J; bases not matched to a gene: 13. This CDR3 spans 17 amino acids. The CDR3 region has the DNA TGTGCCAGCAGTTCCCCCTGGGGAGCGGGAGGCTCAGAGACCCAGTACTTC. This gives the protein CASSSPWGAGGSETQYF.

This chain links TRBV5-1 with TRBJ1-2; D is unclear. Germline lookup yields CDR1 SGHRS and CDR2 YFSETQ. The CDR3 totals 14 residues. V was shortened by 2 bases and J by 1 base, with 9 bases between the two germline ends. The CDR3 protein is CASSFSGNNYGYTF. The CDR3 nucleotides are TGCGCCAGCAGCTTCTCGGGAAATAACTATGGCTACACCTTC.

As for this clonotype: Possible read error: a much larger clone is one base away. This chain uses TRBV7-9 with TRBJ1-5; D is ambiguous. The CDR3 consists of 12 residues. The V and J ends lost 1 base and 9 bases respectively, with 7 bases between them. Germline CDR1 SEHNR, CDR2 FQNEAQ (reference sequence). The CDR3 sequence: CASSLGYRPQHF. In DNA, the CDR3 is TGTGCCAGCAGCTTAGGGTACAGGCCCCAGCATTTT. Full variable domain (remainder filled in from reference TRBV7-9 and TRBJ1-5): DTGVSQNPRHKITKRGQNVTFRCDPISEHNRLYWYRQTLGQGPEFLTYFQNEAQLEKSRLLSDRFSAERPKGSFSTLEIQRTEQGDSAMYLCASSLGYRPQHFGDGTRLSIL.

Written as DNA, the CDR3 is TGCGCCAGCAGCCCAAGGTCGACCTGGGACAGGGGGCGAGAAACGGGCGGCTACACCTTC. Amino acid sequence: CASSPRSTWDRGRETGGYTF. The V gene is TRBV5-1, the J gene TRBJ1-2, with TRBD1 identical over 12 bases. CDR1 SGHRS and CDR2 YFSETQ come from the germline V gene. CDR3 size: 20 residues. The trim removed 4 bases at V and 8 bases at J, leaving 24 bases unmatched.

At least ten counts were recorded for this clonotype. The V call is TRBV2, the J call TRBJ1-1; D is undetermined. Trimming removed 1 base from V and 7 bases from J, with 10 bases in between. Germline V gene sequence: CDR1 SNHLY, CDR2 FYNNEI. The CDR3 length is 13 residues. CDR3 region: CASSEEFSVEAFF. The CDR3, as DNA: TGTGCCAGCAGTGAAGAGTTTAGTGTTGAAGCTTTCTTT.